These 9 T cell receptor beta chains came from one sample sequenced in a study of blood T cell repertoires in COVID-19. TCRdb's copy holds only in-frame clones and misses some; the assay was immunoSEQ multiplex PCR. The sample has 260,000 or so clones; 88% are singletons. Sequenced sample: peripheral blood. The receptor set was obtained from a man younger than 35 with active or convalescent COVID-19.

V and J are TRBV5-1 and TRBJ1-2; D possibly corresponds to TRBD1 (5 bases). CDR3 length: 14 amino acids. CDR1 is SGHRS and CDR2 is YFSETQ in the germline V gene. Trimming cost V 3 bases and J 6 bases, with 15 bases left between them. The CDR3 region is CASSSPGGWDGYTF. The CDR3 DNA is TGCGCCAGCAGCTCCCCGGGGGGTTGGGATGGCTACACCTTC.

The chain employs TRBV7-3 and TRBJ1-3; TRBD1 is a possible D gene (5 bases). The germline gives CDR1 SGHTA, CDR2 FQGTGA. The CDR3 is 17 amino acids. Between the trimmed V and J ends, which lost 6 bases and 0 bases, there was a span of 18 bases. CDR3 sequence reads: CASRLIPRVVSGNTIYF. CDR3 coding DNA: TGTGCCAGCAGACTCATCCCCAGGGTAGTCTCTGGAAACACCATATATTTT.

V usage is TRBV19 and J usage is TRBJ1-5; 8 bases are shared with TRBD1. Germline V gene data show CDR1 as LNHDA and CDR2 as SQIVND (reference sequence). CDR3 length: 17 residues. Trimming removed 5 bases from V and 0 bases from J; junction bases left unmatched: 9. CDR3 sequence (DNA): TGTGCCAGTAGTCGGGCCAGGGGGCAGGTTAGCAATCAGCCCCAGCATTTT. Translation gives CASSRARGQVSNQPQHF.

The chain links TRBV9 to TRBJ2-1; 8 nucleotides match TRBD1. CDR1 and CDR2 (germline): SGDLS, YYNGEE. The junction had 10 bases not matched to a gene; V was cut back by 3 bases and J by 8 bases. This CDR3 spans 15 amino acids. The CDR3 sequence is CASSALGDRSYEQFF. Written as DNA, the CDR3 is TGTGCCAGCAGCGCCCTGGGGGACAGGTCTTATGAGCAGTTCTTC.

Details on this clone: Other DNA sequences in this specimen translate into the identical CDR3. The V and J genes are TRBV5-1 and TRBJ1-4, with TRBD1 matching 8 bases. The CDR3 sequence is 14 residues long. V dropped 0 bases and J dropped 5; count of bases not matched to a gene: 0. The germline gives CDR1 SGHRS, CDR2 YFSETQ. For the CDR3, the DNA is TGCGCCAGCAGCTTGGGGACAGGGAATGAAAAACTGTTTTTT. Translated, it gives CASSLGTGNEKLFF.

The CDR3 sequence is CASSFQASYEQYF. DNA of the CDR3: TGTGCCAGCAGTTTTCAGGCTTCCTACGAGCAGTACTTC. The J gene is TRBJ2-7, the V gene TRBV6-5; D is uncertain. V was pared by 4 bases and J by 1 base, with 8 bases between. Germline lookup yields CDR1 MNHEY and CDR2 SVGAGI. CDR3 length: 13 amino acids.

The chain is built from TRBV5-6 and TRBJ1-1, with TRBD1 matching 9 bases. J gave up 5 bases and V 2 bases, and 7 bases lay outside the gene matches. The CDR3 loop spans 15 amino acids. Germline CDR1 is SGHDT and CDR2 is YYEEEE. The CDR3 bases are TGTGCCAGCAGCTTTGCGGGACAGGGTCGGACTGAAGCTTTCTTT. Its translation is CASSFAGQGRTEAFF.

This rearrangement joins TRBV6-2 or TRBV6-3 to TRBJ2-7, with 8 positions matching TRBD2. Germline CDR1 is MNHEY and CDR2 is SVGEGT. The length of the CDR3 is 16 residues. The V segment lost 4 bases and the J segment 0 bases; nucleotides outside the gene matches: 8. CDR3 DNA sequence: TGTGCCAGCAGTTCCCCGGGACTAGTCAACTCCTACGAGCAGTACTTC. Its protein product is CASSSPGLVNSYEQYF.

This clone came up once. The CDR3 loop is CSVVKGDREKLFF. The CDR3 DNA follows: TGCAGCGTTGTGAAGGGAGACAGGGAAAAACTGTTTTTT. This chain connects TRBV29-1 to TRBJ1-4; D perhaps matches TRBD1 (6 bases). The CDR3 length is 13 residues. V was cut by 4 bases and J by 8 bases, with 14 bases left in between. CDR1 SQVTM and CDR2 ANQGSEA come from the germline V gene. Combining the CDR3 with reference TRBV29-1 and TRBJ1-4 gives the whole variable domain SAVISQKPSRDICQRGTSLTIQCQVDSQVTMMFWYRQQPGQSLTLIATANQGSEATYESGFVIDKFPISRPNLTFSTLTVSNMSPEDSSIYLCSVVKGDREKLFFGSGTQLSVL.